The present TCR beta chain was sequenced within a study of T cell responses to AZD1222 COVID-19 vaccine. Sequencing used immunoSEQ multiplex PCR; TCRdb keeps in-frame clones, though not all of them. The top ten clones hold approximately 4.3% of a sample with some 150,000 clones, roughly 90% of them seen once. Germline CDR1 and CDR2: SQVTM and ANQGSEA. There are 12 residues in the CDR3. Trimming took 7 bases from V and 10 from J, leaving 19 bases between them. This sample comprised peripheral blood, obtained 28 days after the second AZD1222 dose. This sequence was found in an adult who received the AZD1222 COVID-19 vaccine. This chain connects TRBV29-1 to TRBJ1-1; TRBD1 might be the D (5 bases). The CDR3 sequence is CSATGSLRVAFF. The DNA of the CDR3 is TGCAGCGCTACAGGTTCACTCCGGGTAGCTTTCTTT.